Each of the 27 T cell receptor beta chains below was sequenced from the same sample in a study of cytomegalovirus exposure and HLA in healthy donors. PCR employed 60 Vbeta and 13 Jbeta primers. The method was immunoSEQ multiplex PCR; TCRdb's version includes in-frame clones alone and lacks a portion of them. Of over 150,000 clones in the sample, roughly 79% were seen once. The sample taken for sequencing was PBMCs. Receptor source: a woman aged 18 to 35 in good health and CMV-seronegative.

The rearrangement links TRBV9 to TRBJ2-2; 8 bases agree with TRBD2. Germline V gives CDR1 SGDLS, CDR2 YYNGEE. The V gene end was trimmed by 3 bases and the J gene end by 0 bases; junction bases not matched to a gene: 4. The CDR3 contains 16 residues. CDR3 in amino acids: CASSDKGLANTGELFF. CDR3 DNA: TGTGCCAGCAGCGACAAGGGACTAGCGAACACCGGGGAGCTGTTTTTT. The whole variable domain, remainder taken from reference TRBV9 and TRBJ2-2, is DSGVTQTPKHLITATGQRVTLRCSPRSGDLSVYWYQQSLDQGLQFLIQYYNGEERAKGNILERFSAQQFPDLHSELNLSSLELGDSALYFCASSDKGLANTGELFFGEGSRLTVL.

The chain recombines TRBV29-1 with TRBJ1-2; D is unclear. This CDR3 is 17 amino acids long. V gave up 2 bases and J gave up 4 bases, with 23 bases separating them. Germline V gene lookup returns CDR1 SQVTM and CDR2 ANQGSEA. The CDR3: CSVEKGGRRPLSYGYTF. The CDR3 DNA sequence: TGCAGCGTTGAAAAGGGCGGGCGCCGCCCCTTAAGCTATGGCTACACCTTC.

The chain is built from TRBV5-8 and TRBJ2-5; the D gene could be TRBD1 or TRBD2 (6 bases each). V dropped 9 bases and J dropped 5 bases, with 14 bases sitting between them. The CDR3 loop spans 12 amino acids. The germline V gene has CDR1 SGHTS and CDR2 YDEGEE. The CDR3 DNA sequence: TGTGCCACCAGGGGACTGGAGGAGACCCAGTACTTC. Encoded protein: CATRGLEETQYF.

The CDR3 coding sequence is TGTGCCAGCAGCGTAGTTCCTAGCGGGAACACCGGGGAGCTGTTTTTT. Translated, it gives CASSVVPSGNTGELFF. The J gene is TRBJ2-2, the V gene TRBV9, with 7 positions matching TRBD2. This CDR3 contains 16 residues. Germline CDR1 SGDLS, CDR2 YYNGEE. V lost 0 bases, J lost 1 base, and 3 bases stayed unmatched.

This chain joins TRBV7-8 and TRBJ2-1; no reliable D call. Germline V gives CDR1 SGHVS, CDR2 FQNEAQ. The germline V and J ends were trimmed by 5 bases and 6 bases, with 11 bases remaining between them. This CDR3 contains 13 residues. In DNA form, the CDR3 reads TGTGCCAGCAGCCTAGACTTACCCAATGAGCAGTTCTTC. Translating gives CASSLDLPNEQFF.

This clone was found once. The V and J genes are TRBV28 and TRBJ1-1; 7 bases line up with TRBD1. The V gene's germline CDR1 is MDHEN and CDR2 SYDVKM. This CDR3 has 15 amino acids. The J segment lost 1 base and the V segment lost 3 bases, leaving 5 bases of the junction unmatched. The CDR3 DNA reads as TGTGCCAGCAGTTTCAGGGGGATCCCGAACACTGAAGCTTTCTTT. It is translated as CASSFRGIPNTEAFF.

The chain is built from TRBV19 and TRBJ1-4; tentatively, D is TRBD1 (5 bases). CDR1 is LNHDA, CDR2 SQIVND, per germline (reference sequence). The germline V and J ends were trimmed by 5 bases and 7 bases, with 17 bases remaining between them. The CDR3 loop spans 15 amino acids. The CDR3: CASSGDRAGGEKLFF. CDR3 in DNA: TGTGCCAGTAGTGGAGACAGAGCCGGGGGTGAAAAACTGTTTTTT.

The chain employs TRBV27 and TRBJ2-3, with 8 bases that match TRBD2. This CDR3 contains 16 residues. The V segment lost 5 bases and the J segment 0 bases; nucleotides outside the gene matches: 7. The germline gives CDR1 MNHEY, CDR2 SMNVEV (reference sequence). In DNA, the CDR3 is TGTGCCAGCAGTCCACGGACTAGCCACAGCACAGATACGCAGTATTTT. Translation: CASSPRTSHSTDTQYF.

The CDR3 spells CASSPPGQYGYTF. CDR3 coding DNA: TGTGCCAGCAGCCCGCCGGGACAGTATGGCTACACCTTC. The rearrangement joins TRBV7-2 to TRBJ1-2; 7 bases are shared with TRBD1. V shed 5 bases and J 5 bases; nucleotides not matched to a gene: 5. CDR1 is SGHTA, CDR2 FQGNSA, per germline. The CDR3 contains 13 residues.

V is TRBV28 and J is TRBJ2-7; 10 nucleotides agree with TRBD1. The J segment lost 3 bases and the V segment lost 8 bases, leaving 4 bases of the junction unmatched. CDR1 and CDR2 from the germline V gene are MDHEN and SYDVKM. The CDR3 runs to 13 residues. The CDR3 nucleotides read TGTGCCAGCCTAGGGGACAGGGGCTACGAGCAGTACTTC. Protein sequence: CASLGDRGYEQYF.

The rearrangement uses TRBV29-1 and TRBJ2-7; 10 nucleotides align to TRBD1. J gave up 3 bases and V 4 bases, and 6 bases lay outside the gene matches. The CDR3 is made up of 14 amino acids. Germline CDR1 SQVTM, CDR2 ANQGSEA. The CDR3 reads CSVGTGQGYYEQYF. For the CDR3, the DNA is TGCAGCGTTGGGACGGGACAGGGGTACTACGAGCAGTACTTC.

The genes are TRBV11-3 and TRBJ2-2, with TRBD1 as a possible D gene (5 bases). The germline gives CDR1 SGHNT, CDR2 YENEEA. V was cut by 6 bases and J by 4 bases, with 21 bases left in between. The length of the CDR3 is 17 residues. CDR3 region: CASSFSSPGRGTGELFF. In DNA form, the CDR3 reads TGTGCCAGCAGTTTCAGCTCTCCAGGGCGAGGCACCGGGGAGCTGTTTTTT.

V is TRBV7-9 and J is TRBJ1-5, with unresolved D. CDR1 and CDR2 from the germline V gene are SEHNR and FQNEAQ (reference sequence). V lost 4 bases to trimming and J lost 6 bases, with 10 bases between them. The CDR3 is 13 amino acids. The CDR3 nucleotides are TGTGCCAGCAGCTCTCCCTCAGGTCAGCCCCAGCATTTT. Encoded protein: CASSSPSGQPQHF.

This clone has just one count. The chain recombines TRBV5-1 with TRBJ2-7, with 7 bases fitting TRBD1. Germline lookup yields CDR1 SGHRS and CDR2 YFSETQ. CDR3 size: 13 residues. Trimming took 5 bases from V and 3 from J; bases not matched to a gene: 5. In DNA, the CDR3 is TGCGCCAGCAGGTGGGCAGGGGGCTACGAGCAGTACTTC. Translation gives CASRWAGGYEQYF.

This chain uses TRBV4-2 with TRBJ1-1; D unresolved. Looked up from germline, CDR1 is LGHNA and CDR2 is YNFKEQ. Trimming left V 0 bases short and J 9 bases short, with 5 bases between. This CDR3 is 11 amino acids long. CDR3 residues: CASSQDSKAFF. Here the CDR3 DNA reads TGTGCCAGCAGCCAAGATTCTAAAGCTTTCTTT.

A note on this clone: Mismatch with germline at one junction end may stem from a read error. Other DNA sequences from this sample encode an identical CDR3 as well. The gene calls are TRBV7-9 and TRBJ1-1, with 10 positions matching TRBD1. The CDR3 is 15 residues long. Germline assignment: CDR1 SEHNR and CDR2 FQNEAQ (reference sequence). The chain's CDR3 is CASSSGTGVNTEAFF. CDR3 in DNA: TGCGCCAGCAGCTCCGGGACAGGGGTAAACACTGAAGCTTTCTTT.

The gene calls are TRBV5-1 and TRBJ1-4; TRBD1 aligns across 8 bases. V lost 4 bases, J lost 7 bases, and 9 bases stayed unmatched. CDR3 length: 15 residues. Germline V lookup: CDR1 SGHRS, CDR2 YFSETQ. This CDR3 reads CASSQETGVGEKLFF. Written as DNA, the CDR3 is TGCGCCAGCAGCCAAGAGACAGGGGTCGGTGAAAAACTGTTTTTT.

The chain carries TRBV29-1 and TRBJ1-2; D might be TRBD1 (5 bases). This CDR3 region has 14 residues. The germline V gene has CDR1 SQVTM and CDR2 ANQGSEA. The germline V and J ends were trimmed by 3 bases and 4 bases, with 15 bases remaining between them. DNA of the CDR3: TGCAGCGTTGAGGGGGACTCCCGGGCCTATGGCTACACCTTC. It is translated as CSVEGDSRAYGYTF.

The chain carries TRBV28 and TRBJ2-7; D is perhaps TRBD2 (7 bases). Trimming took 5 bases from V and 3 from J, leaving 20 bases between them. Germline CDR1 is MDHEN and CDR2 is SYDVKM. This CDR3 spans 16 amino acids. The CDR3 DNA follows: TGTGCCAGCAGTCCCGGACAGCTCGGGAGGAACTACGAGCAGTACTTC. As protein: CASSPGQLGRNYEQYF.

V usage is TRBV5-4 and J usage is TRBJ2-2; perhaps TRBD2 as D (6 bases). V was trimmed by 1 base and J by 5 bases, leaving 12 bases between them. The germline gives CDR1 SGHNT, CDR2 YYREEE (reference sequence). The CDR3 sequence is 15 residues long. The CDR3 spells CASSLSRAGTGELFF. The CDR3 DNA sequence: TGTGCCAGCAGCTTGTCTAGGGCGGGGACCGGGGAGCTGTTTTTT.

This clone was detected once. This rearrangement joins TRBV6-1 to TRBJ1-2, with TRBD1 matching 7 bases. The CDR3 runs to 14 residues. Germline CDR1 MNHNS, CDR2 SASEGT. V lost 3 bases and J lost 3; bases outside the gene matches: 4. DNA for the CDR3: TGTGCCAGCAGTGACAGGGGGATGCACTATGGCTACACCTTC. Translating gives CASSDRGMHYGYTF.

The chain joins TRBV15 to TRBJ2-5, with 9 nucleotides matching TRBD1. V was pared by 3 bases and J by 4 bases, with 6 bases of the junction left unmatched. The CDR3 spans 15 residues. Germline lookup yields CDR1 LNHNV and CDR2 YYDKDF (reference sequence). This CDR3 is CATSRGDRERETQYF. CDR3 DNA: TGTGCCACCAGCAGGGGGGACAGGGAAAGAGAGACCCAGTACTTC.

V and J are TRBV18 and TRBJ1-1, with a weak D call TRBD1 (5 bases). The CDR3 is made up of 14 amino acids. CDR1 and CDR2 (germline): KGHSH, LQKENI. The V and J ends lost 3 bases and 4 bases respectively, with 12 bases between them. The CDR3 DNA reads TGTGCCAGCTCACCGGACCAGGGCGGCACTGAAGCTTTCTTT. Its translation: CASSPDQGGTEAFF.

A word on this clone: Other DNA sequences in the same sample also yield this CDR3. This chain uses TRBV2 with TRBJ1-1, with TRBD1 matching 7 bases. This CDR3 comprises 13 residues. V lost 4 bases, J lost 5 bases, and 4 bases stayed unmatched. Germline CDR1 is SNHLY and CDR2 is FYNNEI. The CDR3 DNA is TGTGCCAGCAGTGGGCAGGGGGTTACTGAAGCTTTCTTT. It encodes CASSGQGVTEAFF.

The chain is built from TRBV6-1 and TRBJ1-6; D unresolved. The CDR3 has 14 residues. Germline values: CDR1 MNHNS, CDR2 SASEGT. V gave up 4 bases and J gave up 5 bases, with 9 bases separating them. The CDR3 sequence: CASSVTENNSPLHF. The CDR3 bases are TGTGCCAGCAGTGTAACAGAAAATAATTCACCCCTCCACTTT.

The chain couples TRBV6-5 to TRBJ1-1; 7 nucleotides match TRBD1. CDR3 length: 15 amino acids. Germline loops: CDR1 MNHEY, CDR2 SVGAGI. V dropped 2 bases and J dropped 0; count of bases not matched to a gene: 3. CDR3 coding DNA: TGTGCCAGCAGTTACCCAGGGGGAGTGAACACTGAAGCTTTCTTT. Amino acids: CASSYPGGVNTEAFF.

The DNA for the CDR3 is TGTGCCATCAGTGAGTCGGGACAGGGGGTCAGGGAGCAGTACTTC. Protein product: CAISESGQGVREQYF. The rearrangement joins TRBV10-3 to TRBJ2-7, with 11 bases identical to TRBD1. The ends lost 0 bases at V and 7 bases at J; junction bases unmatched: 5. Germline lookup yields CDR1 ENHRY and CDR2 SYGVKD. The CDR3 is 15 amino acids.